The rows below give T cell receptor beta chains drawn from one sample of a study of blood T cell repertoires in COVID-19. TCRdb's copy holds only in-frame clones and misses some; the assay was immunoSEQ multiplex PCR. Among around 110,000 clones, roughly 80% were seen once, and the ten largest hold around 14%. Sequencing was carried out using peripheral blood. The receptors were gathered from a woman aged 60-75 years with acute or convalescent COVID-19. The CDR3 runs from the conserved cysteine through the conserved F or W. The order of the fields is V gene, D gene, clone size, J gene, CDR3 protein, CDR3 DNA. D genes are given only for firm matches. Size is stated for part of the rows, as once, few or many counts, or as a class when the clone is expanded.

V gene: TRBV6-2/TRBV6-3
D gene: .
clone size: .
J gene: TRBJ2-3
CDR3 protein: CASSYSIHSTDTQYF
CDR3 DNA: TGTGCCAGCAGTTACTCGATACACAGCACAGATACGCAGTATTTT

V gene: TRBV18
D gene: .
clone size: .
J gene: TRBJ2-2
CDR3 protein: CASSPRDGTGELFF
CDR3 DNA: TGTGCCAGCTCACCCAGGGATGGCACCGGGGAGCTGTTTTTT

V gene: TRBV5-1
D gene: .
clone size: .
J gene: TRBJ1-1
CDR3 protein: CASSLDTNTEAFF
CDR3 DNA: TGCGCCAGCAGCTTGGACACCAACACTGAAGCTTTCTTT

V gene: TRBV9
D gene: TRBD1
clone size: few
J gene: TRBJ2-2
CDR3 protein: CASSVGGSGQVTGELFF
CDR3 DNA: TGTGCCAGCAGCGTAGGAGGGTCGGGACAGGTCACCGGGGAGCTGTTTTTT

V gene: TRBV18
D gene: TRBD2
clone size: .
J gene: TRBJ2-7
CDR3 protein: CASSTSGYYEQYF
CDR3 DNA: TGTGCCAGCTCCACTAGCGGTTACTACGAGCAGTACTTC

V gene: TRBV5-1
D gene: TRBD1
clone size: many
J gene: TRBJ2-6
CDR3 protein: CASSPGTGGSGANVLTF
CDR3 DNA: TGCGCCAGCAGCCCCGGGACAGGGGGCTCTGGGGCCAACGTCCTGACTTTC

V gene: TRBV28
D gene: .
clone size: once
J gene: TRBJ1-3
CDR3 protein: CASSPSTTLAGNTIYF
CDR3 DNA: TGTGCCAGCAGTCCTTCAACTACATTAGCCGGAAACACCATATATTTT

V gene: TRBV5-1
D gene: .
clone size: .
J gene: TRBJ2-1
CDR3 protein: CASSSDSGYNEQFF
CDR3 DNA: TGCGCCAGCAGCTCGGACAGTGGGTACAATGAGCAGTTCTTC

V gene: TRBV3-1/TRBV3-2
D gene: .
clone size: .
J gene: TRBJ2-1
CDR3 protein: CASSQIREGEQFF
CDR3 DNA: TGTGCCAGCAGCCAAATCCGGGAAGGTGAGCAGTTCTTC

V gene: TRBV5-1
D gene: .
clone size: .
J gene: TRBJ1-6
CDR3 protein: CASSLDRDDSPLHF
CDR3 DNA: TGCGCCAGCAGCTTGGACAGGGACGATTCACCCCTCCACTTT

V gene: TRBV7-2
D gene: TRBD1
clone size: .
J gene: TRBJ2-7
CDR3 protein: CASSYAGGSGYEQYF
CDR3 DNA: TGTGCCAGCAGTTACGCAGGGGGCTCAGGCTACGAGCAGTACTTC

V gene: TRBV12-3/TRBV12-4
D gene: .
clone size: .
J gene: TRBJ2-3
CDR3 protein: CASRDSRGDTQYF
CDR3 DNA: TGTGCCAGCAGGGACTCCCGAGGGGATACGCAGTATTTT

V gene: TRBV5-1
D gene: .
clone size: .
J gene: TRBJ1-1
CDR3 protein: CASSKDRVNTEAFF
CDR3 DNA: TGCGCCAGCAGCAAAGACAGAGTGAACACTGAAGCTTTCTTT

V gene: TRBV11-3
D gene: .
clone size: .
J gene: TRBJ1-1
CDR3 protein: CASSLGGREDTEAFF
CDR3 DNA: TGTGCCAGCAGCTTAGGAGGCAGGGAGGACACTGAAGCTTTCTTT

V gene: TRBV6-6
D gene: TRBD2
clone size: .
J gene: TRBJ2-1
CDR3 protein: CASSQTGTSPRNEQFF
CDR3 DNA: TGTGCCAGCAGTCAAACCGGGACTAGCCCTCGCAATGAGCAGTTCTTC

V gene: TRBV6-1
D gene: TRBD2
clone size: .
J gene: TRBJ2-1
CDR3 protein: CASSEDGLAPYNEQFF
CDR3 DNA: TGTGCCAGCAGTGAAGACGGACTAGCTCCCTACAATGAGCAGTTCTTC

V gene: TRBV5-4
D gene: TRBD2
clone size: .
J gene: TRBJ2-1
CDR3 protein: CASSSSRLAELGLDEQFF
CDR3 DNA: TGTGCCAGCAGCTCTTCGCGACTAGCAGAACTTGGTCTGGATGAGCAGTTCTTC

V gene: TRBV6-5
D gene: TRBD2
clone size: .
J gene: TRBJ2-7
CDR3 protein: CASSQREIHEQYF
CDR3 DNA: TGTGCCAGCTCTCAGCGGGAGATCCACGAGCAGTACTTC

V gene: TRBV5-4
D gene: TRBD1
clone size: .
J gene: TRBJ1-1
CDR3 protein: CASPGIKGQGVNTEAFF
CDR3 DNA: TGTGCCAGTCCGGGAATTAAAGGACAGGGAGTGAACACTGAAGCTTTCTTT

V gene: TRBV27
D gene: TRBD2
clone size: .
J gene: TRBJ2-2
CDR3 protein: CASSFSGLGSGELFF
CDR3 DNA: TGTGCCAGCAGTTTTTCGGGACTAGGGTCCGGGGAGCTGTTTTTT

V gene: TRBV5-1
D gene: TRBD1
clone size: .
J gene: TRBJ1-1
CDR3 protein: CASEQGAGNTEAFF
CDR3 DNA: TGCGCCAGCGAACAGGGGGCAGGGAACACTGAAGCTTTCTTT

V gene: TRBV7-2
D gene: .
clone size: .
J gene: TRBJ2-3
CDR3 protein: CASSASRSSTDTQYF
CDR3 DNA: TGTGCCAGCAGCGCTAGTCGTTCTAGCACAGATACGCAGTATTTT

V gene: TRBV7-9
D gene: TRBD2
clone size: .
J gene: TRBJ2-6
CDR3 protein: CASSLRSGGRAVGANVLTF
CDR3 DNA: TGTGCCAGCAGCTTACGATCAGGCGGGAGGGCCGTTGGGGCCAACGTCCTGACTTTC

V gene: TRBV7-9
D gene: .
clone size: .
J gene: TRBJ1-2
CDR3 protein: CASSSAGYGYTF
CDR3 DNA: TGTGCCAGCAGCTCCGCGGGTTATGGCTACACCTTC

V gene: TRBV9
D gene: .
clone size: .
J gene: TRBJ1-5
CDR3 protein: CASSAHRTGQPQHF
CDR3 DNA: TGTGCCAGCAGCGCCCACAGGACCGGTCAGCCCCAGCATTTT